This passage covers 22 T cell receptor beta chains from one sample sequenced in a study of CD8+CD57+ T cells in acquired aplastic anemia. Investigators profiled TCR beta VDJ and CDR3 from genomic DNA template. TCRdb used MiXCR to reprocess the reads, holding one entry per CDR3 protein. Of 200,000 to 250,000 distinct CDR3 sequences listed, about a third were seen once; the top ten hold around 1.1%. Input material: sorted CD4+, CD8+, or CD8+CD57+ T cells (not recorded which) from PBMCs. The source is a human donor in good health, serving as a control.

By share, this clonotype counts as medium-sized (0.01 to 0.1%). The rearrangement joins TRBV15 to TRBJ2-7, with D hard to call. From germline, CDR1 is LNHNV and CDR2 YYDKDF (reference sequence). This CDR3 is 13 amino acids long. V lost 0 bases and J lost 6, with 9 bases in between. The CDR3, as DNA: TGTGCCACCAGCAGAGATCAAACGGGCGAGCAGTACTTC. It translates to CATSRDQTGEQYF.

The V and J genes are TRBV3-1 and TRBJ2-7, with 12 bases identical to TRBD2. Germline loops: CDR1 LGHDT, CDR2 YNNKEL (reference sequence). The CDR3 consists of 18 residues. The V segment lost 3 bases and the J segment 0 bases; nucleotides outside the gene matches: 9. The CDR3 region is CASSHSRTSGISSYEQYF. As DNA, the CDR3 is TGTGCCAGCAGCCACTCACGGACTAGCGGGATAAGCTCCTACGAGCAGTACTTC.

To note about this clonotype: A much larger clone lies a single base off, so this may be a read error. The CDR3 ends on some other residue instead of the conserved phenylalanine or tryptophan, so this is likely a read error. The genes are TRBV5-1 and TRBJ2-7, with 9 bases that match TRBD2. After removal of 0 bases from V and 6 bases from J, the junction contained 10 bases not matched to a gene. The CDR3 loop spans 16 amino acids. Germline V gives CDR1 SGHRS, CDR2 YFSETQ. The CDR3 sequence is CASSLDLGAGGLEQYS. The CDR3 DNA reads TGCGCCAGCAGCTTGGATCTCGGAGCGGGAGGCCTCGAGCAGTACTCC.

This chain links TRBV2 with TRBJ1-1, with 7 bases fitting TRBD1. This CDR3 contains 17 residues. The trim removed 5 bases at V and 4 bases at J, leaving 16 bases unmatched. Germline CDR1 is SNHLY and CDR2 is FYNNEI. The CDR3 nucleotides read TGTGCCAGCAGTCAAGGCGGGGCAGGGGGTGTTTTCACTGAAGCTTTCTTT. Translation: CASSQGGAGGVFTEAFF.

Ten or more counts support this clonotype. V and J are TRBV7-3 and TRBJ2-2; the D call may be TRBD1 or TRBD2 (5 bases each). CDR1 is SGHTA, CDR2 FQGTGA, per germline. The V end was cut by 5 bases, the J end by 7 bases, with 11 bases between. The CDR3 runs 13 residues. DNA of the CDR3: TGTGCCAGCAGCCGTGGGGGTAGCGGGGAGCTGTTTTTT. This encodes CASSRGGSGELFF.

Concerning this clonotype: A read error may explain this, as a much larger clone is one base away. The CDR3 coding sequence is TGTGCCACCATGGCCACTGAAGCTTCCTTT. Translated, it gives CATMATEASF. This sequence joins TRBV6-5 and TRBJ1-1; no firm D call. The germline V gene encodes CDR1 MNHEY and CDR2 SVGAGI. The CDR3 loop spans 10 amino acids.

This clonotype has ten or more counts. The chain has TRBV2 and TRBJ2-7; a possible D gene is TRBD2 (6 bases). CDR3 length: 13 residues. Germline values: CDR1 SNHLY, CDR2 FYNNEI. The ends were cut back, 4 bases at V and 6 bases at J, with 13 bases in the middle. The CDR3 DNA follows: TGTGCCAGCAGTGGGGTGGAGGGCGGCGAGCAGTACTTC. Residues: CASSGVEGGEQYF.

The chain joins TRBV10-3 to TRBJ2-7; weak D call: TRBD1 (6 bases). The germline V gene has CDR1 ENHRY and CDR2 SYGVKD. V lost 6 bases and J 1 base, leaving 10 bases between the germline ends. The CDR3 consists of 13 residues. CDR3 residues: CAISSGTSYEQYF. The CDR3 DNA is TGTGCCATCAGCTCAGGGACATCCTACGAGCAGTACTTC.

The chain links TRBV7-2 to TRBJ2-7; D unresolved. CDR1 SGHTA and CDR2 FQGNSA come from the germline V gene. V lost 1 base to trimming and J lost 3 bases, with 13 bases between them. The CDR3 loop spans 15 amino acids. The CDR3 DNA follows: TGTGCCAGCAGCTTAGGGCGGCCGAGACTCTACGAGCAGTACTTC. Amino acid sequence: CASSLGRPRLYEQYF.

The CDR3 is CASSKTEGAPEAFF. The CDR3 DNA is TGTGCCAGCAGTAAAACAGAGGGGGCACCTGAAGCTTTCTTT. The chain carries TRBV2 and TRBJ1-1, with 7 bases lining up with TRBD1. Germline V gene sequence: CDR1 SNHLY, CDR2 FYNNEI. CDR3 size: 14 residues. Trimming at V came to 5 bases and at J to 6 bases, leaving 9 bases not matched to a gene.

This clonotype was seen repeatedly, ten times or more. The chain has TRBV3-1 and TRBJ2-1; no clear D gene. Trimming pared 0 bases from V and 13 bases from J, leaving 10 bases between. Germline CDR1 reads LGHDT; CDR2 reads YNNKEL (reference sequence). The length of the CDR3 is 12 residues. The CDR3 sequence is CASSQDHRSQFF. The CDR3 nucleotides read TGTGCCAGCAGCCAAGACCACCGATCCCAGTTCTTC.

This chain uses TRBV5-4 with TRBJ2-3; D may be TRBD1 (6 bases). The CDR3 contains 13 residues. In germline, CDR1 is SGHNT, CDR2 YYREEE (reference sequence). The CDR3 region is CARGRTATDTQYF. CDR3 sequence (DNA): TGTGCTAGAGGGCGGACAGCCACAGATACGCAGTATTTT.

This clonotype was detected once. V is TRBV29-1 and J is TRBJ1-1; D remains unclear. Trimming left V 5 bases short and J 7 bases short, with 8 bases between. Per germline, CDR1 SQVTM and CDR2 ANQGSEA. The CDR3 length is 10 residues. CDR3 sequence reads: CSVLDGEAFF. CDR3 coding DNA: TGCAGCGTTTTGGACGGTGAAGCTTTCTTT.

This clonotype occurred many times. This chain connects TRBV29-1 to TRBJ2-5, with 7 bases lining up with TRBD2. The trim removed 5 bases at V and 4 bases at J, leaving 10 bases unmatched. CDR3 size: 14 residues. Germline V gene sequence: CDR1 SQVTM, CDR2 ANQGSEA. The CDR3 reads CSVYSGGRGETQYF. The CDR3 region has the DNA TGCAGCGTTTATTCAGGAGGGAGGGGAGAGACCCAGTACTTC.

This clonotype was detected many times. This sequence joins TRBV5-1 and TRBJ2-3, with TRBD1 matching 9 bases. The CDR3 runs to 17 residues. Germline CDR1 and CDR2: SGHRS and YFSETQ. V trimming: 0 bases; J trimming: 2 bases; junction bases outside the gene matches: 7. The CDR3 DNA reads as TGCGCCAGCAGCTTGGCCGGTGGGACAGGGTCCACAGATACGCAGTATTTT. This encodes CASSLAGGTGSTDTQYF. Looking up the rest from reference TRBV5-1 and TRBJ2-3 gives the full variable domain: KAGVTQTPRYLIKTRGQQVTLSCSPISGHRSVSWYQQTPGQGLQFLFEYFSETQRNKGNFPGRFSGRQFSNSRSEMNVSTLELGDSALYLCASSLAGGTGSTDTQYFGPGTRLTVL.

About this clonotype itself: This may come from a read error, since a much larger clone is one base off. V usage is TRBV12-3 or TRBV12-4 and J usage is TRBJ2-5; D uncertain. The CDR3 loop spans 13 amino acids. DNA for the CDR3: TGTGCCAGCAGCCCTCTTGTCCAAGGGACCCAGTACTTC. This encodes CASSPLVQGTQYF.

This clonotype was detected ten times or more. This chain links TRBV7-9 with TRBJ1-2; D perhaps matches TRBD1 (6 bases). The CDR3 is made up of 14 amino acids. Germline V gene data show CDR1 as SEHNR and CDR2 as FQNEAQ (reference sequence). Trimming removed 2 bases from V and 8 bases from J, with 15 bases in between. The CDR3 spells CASSLRLRGVGYTF. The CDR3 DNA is TGTGCCAGCAGCTTACGATTAAGGGGGGTCGGCTACACCTTC.

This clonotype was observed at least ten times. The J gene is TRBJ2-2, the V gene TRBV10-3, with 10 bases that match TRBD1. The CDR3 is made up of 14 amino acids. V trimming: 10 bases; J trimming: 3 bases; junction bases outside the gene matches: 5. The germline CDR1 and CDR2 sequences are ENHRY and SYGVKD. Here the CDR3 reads CASKGQGHTGELFF. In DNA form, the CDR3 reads TGTGCCAGCAAGGGACAGGGGCACACCGGGGAGCTGTTTTTT.

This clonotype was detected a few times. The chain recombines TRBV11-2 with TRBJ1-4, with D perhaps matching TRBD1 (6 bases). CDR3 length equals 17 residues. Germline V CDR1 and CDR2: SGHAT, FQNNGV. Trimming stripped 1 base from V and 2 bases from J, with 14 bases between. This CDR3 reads CASSLGLSDSTNEKLFF. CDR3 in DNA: TGTGCCAGCAGCTTAGGACTTTCGGACAGCACTAATGAAAAACTGTTTTTT.

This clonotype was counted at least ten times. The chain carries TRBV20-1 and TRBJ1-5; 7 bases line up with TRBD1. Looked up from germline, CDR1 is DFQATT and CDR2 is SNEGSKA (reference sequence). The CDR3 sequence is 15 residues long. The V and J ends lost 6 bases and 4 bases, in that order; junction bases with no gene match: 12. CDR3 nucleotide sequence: TGCAGTGCACAACGACAGGGACAGAAGAATCAGCCCCAGCATTTT. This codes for CSAQRQGQKNQPQHF.

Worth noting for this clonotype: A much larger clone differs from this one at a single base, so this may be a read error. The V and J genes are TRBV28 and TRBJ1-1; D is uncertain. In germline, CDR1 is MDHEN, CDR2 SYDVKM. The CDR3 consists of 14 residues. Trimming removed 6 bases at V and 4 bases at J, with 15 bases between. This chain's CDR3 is CASRALEGGTEAFF. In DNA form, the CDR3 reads TGTGCCAGCAGGGCATTGGAGGGAGGCACTGAAGCTTTCTTT.

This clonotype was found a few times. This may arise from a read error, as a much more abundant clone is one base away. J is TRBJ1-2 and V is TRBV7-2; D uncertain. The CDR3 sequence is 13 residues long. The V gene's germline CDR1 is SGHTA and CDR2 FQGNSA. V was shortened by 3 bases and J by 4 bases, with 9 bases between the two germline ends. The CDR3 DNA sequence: TGTGCCAGCAGCTTGGTGGCTGCCTATGGCTACACCTTC. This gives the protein CASSLVAAYGYTF.